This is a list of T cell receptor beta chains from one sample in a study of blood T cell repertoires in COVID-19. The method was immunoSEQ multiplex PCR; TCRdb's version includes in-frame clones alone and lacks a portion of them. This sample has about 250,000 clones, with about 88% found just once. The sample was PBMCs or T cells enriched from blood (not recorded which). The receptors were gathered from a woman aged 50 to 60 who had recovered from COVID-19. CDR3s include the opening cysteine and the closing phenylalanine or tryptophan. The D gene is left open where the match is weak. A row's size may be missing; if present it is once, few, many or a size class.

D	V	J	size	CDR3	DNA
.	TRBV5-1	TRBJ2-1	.	CASSLAAGSSYNEQFF	TGCGCCAGCAGCTTGGCCGCTGGGAGCTCCTACAATGAGCAGTTCTTC
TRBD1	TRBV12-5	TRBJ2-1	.	CASGPGQGVPNEQFF	TGTGCTAGTGGTCCGGGACAGGGTGTCCCTAATGAGCAGTTCTTC
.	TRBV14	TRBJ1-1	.	CASSQTLTGNTEAFF	TGTGCCAGCAGCCAAACTTTGACAGGGAACACTGAAGCTTTCTTT
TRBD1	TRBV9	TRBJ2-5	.	CASSPRGGQGPKETQYF	TGTGCCAGCAGCCCCAGGGGGGGACAGGGGCCAAAAGAGACCCAGTACTTC
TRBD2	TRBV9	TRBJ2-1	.	CASSVRPGGLDYNEQFF	TGTGCCAGCAGCGTACGCCCCGGGGGACTAGACTACAATGAGCAGTTCTTC
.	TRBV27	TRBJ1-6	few	CASRQNNSPLHF	TGTGCCAGCAGACAGAATAATTCACCCCTCCACTTT
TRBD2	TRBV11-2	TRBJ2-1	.	CASSFLAGPTYNEQFF	TGTGCCAGCAGCTTTTTAGCGGGACCCACCTACAATGAGCAGTTCTTC
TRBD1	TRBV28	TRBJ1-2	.	CASTTQRTGRGSGYTF	TGTGCCAGCACTACCCAGAGGACAGGGAGGGGAAGTGGCTACACCTTC
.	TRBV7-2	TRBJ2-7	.	CASSYTAGEYYEQYF	TGTGCCAGCAGCTATACGGCAGGGGAGTACTACGAGCAGTACTTC
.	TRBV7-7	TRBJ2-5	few	CASSLGPEETQYF	TGTGCTAGCAGCTTAGGGCCTGAAGAGACCCAGTACTTC
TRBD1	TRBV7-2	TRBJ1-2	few	CASSTGQAYGYTF	TGTGCCAGCAGCACGGGACAGGCATATGGCTACACCTTC
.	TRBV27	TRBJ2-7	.	CASSFSSSSYEQYF	TGTGCCAGCAGTTTTTCCTCTTCCTCCTACGAGCAGTACTTC
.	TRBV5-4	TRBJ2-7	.	CASSLAGVSYEQYF	TGTGCCAGCAGCTTGGCAGGGGTTTCCTACGAGCAGTACTTC
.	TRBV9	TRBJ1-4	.	CASSVGEGEKLFF	TGTGCCAGCAGCGTAGGGGAGGGTGAAAAACTGTTTTTT
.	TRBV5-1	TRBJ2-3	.	CASSLRQNTDTQYF	TGCGCCAGCAGCCTGCGGCAGAACACAGATACGCAGTATTTT
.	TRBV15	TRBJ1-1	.	CATSRPGNTEAFF	TGTGCCACCAGCAGACCAGGGAACACTGAAGCTTTCTTT
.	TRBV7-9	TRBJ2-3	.	CASSPMGGGTDTQYF	TGTGCCAGCAGCCCAATGGGGGGTGGCACAGATACGCAGTATTTT
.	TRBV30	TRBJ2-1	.	CACTGARLEQFF	TGTGCCTGTACGGGAGCTCGTTTGGAGCAGTTCTTC
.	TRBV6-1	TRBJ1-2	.	CASSEGRWGGNGYTF	TGTGCCAGCAGTGAAGGCAGGTGGGGAGGGAATGGCTACACCTTC